A single sample gave rise to the 19 T cell receptor beta chains below, sequenced in a study of blood T cell repertoires in COVID-19. Sequencing used immunoSEQ multiplex PCR; TCRdb keeps in-frame clones, though not all of them. The sample includes over 200,000 clones, around 87% seen only once; the top ten take under 2.5%. Material for sequencing was peripheral blood. The receptors derive from a woman in her forties or fifties with acute or convalescent COVID-19.

The V call is TRBV18, the J call TRBJ1-5; tentatively, D is TRBD1 (6 bases). V was cut by 2 bases and J by 7 bases, with 15 bases left in between. This CDR3 is built from 15 residues. Germline V lookup: CDR1 KGHSH, CDR2 LQKENI. CDR3 in amino acids: CASSPFRGADQPQHF. CDR3 coding DNA: TGTGCCAGCTCACCATTCAGGGGCGCGGACCAGCCCCAGCATTTT.

The chain links TRBV4-2 to TRBJ1-1, with TRBD1 matching over 9 bases. V shed 1 base, J shed 1 base, and the junction held 1 base outside the gene matches. The CDR3 length is 15 residues. Germline V lookup: CDR1 LGHNA, CDR2 YNFKEQ. DNA of the CDR3: TGTGCCAGCAGCCAAGGGACAGGGGCGAACACTGAAGCTTTCTTT. Protein product: CASSQGTGANTEAFF.

J is TRBJ2-5 and V is TRBV5-1; TRBD1 is a possible D gene (6 bases). Trimming removed 3 bases from V and 0 bases from J, with 9 bases in between. The CDR3 has 14 amino acids. Germline V gene lookup returns CDR1 SGHRS and CDR2 YFSETQ. DNA of the CDR3: TGCGCCAGCAGCTCCCCAGGGGACCAAGAGACCCAGTACTTC. Translating it yields CASSSPGDQETQYF.

This chain joins TRBV6-5 and TRBJ1-2; 10 bases line up with TRBD1. The CDR3 is made up of 14 amino acids. V trimming: 7 bases; J trimming: 3 bases; junction bases outside the gene matches: 5. Germline loops: CDR1 MNHEY, CDR2 SVGAGI. This CDR3 reads CASIRDRGDYGYTF. The CDR3 DNA sequence: TGTGCCAGCATCCGGGACAGGGGAGACTATGGCTACACCTTC.

As regards this clone: One end of the junction is discordant with germline, which a read error may explain. The CDR3 bases are TGTGCTAGCAGCCGAGGGGGTTCGAACACCGGGGAGCTGTTTTTT. It specifies CASSRGGSNTGELFF. V gene TRBV7-7 combines with J gene TRBJ2-2; a weak D match, TRBD1 (6 bases). The germline V gene encodes CDR1 SSHAT and CDR2 FNYEAQ (reference sequence). The CDR3 is made up of 15 amino acids.

J is TRBJ1-1 and V is TRBV5-1; 8 bases match TRBD1. CDR3 size: 14 residues. Trimming took 2 bases from V and 7 from J; bases not matched to a gene: 7. Germline V CDR1 and CDR2: SGHRS, YFSETQ. CDR3 DNA: TGCGCCAGCAGCTTCCAGGGGGCTTGGGGTGAAGCTTTCTTT. It specifies CASSFQGAWGEAFF.

This chain connects TRBV5-1 to TRBJ2-3; 12 positions match TRBD2. The length of the CDR3 is 16 residues. Trimming cost V 2 bases and J 4 bases; bases outside gene matches: 5. CDR1 and CDR2 (germline): SGHRS, YFSETQ. The CDR3 region is CASSFALAGGADTQYF. CDR3 DNA sequence: TGCGCCAGCAGCTTCGCCCTAGCGGGAGGGGCAGATACGCAGTATTTT.

V gene TRBV7-2 combines with J gene TRBJ2-3; D possibly corresponds to TRBD1 (5 bases). CDR1 SGHTA and CDR2 FQGNSA come from the germline V gene. V lost 5 bases to trimming and J lost 3 bases, with 9 bases between them. The CDR3 spans 13 residues. The CDR3 here is CASSPQGTDTQYF. The CDR3 DNA is TGTGCCAGCAGCCCCCAGGGTACAGATACGCAGTATTTT.

The chain links TRBV28 to TRBJ1-1, with D unresolved. V lost 1 base, J lost 11 bases, and 11 bases lay in between. The germline V gene encodes CDR1 MDHEN and CDR2 SYDVKM. This CDR3 region has 12 residues. The CDR3 spells CASSLLRLGAFF. The DNA of the CDR3 is TGTGCCAGCAGTTTATTGAGGCTCGGCGCTTTCTTT.

The chain couples TRBV28 to TRBJ1-4, with TRBD1 as a possible D gene (6 bases). The CDR3 is 15 amino acids. The germline V and J ends were trimmed by 9 bases and 0 bases, with 14 bases remaining between them. The germline V gene encodes CDR1 MDHEN and CDR2 SYDVKM. The CDR3 region is CASSGTSATNEKLFF. The CDR3 DNA reads as TGTGCCAGTTCCGGGACAAGCGCAACTAATGAAAAACTGTTTTTT.

The chain couples TRBV5-1 to TRBJ2-5, with a possible D match to TRBD2 (5 bases). V shed 3 bases and J shed 5 bases, with 14 bases lying between them. Per the germline V gene, CDR1 is SGHRS and CDR2 is YFSETQ. The CDR3 has 14 amino acids. For the CDR3, the DNA is TGCGCCAGCAGCTACCGGTCCCGCGGGGAGACCCAGTACTTC. Translated: CASSYRSRGETQYF.

V is TRBV12-3 or TRBV12-4 and J is TRBJ1-1, with 7 bases that match TRBD1. The CDR3 has 12 amino acids. V trimming: 2 bases; J trimming: 10 bases; junction bases outside the gene matches: 4. DNA of the CDR3: TGTGCCAGCAGTTTACGTACAGGGGTAGCTTTCTTT. Amino acids: CASSLRTGVAFF.

This chain uses TRBV27 with TRBJ2-1; 8 bases line up with TRBD2. Germline V gene sequence: CDR1 MNHEY, CDR2 SMNVEV (reference sequence). J gave up 1 base and V 10 bases, and 9 bases lay outside the gene matches. The CDR3 is 15 amino acids. The CDR3 protein is CATGGPRRSYNEQFF. Here the CDR3 DNA reads TGTGCCACGGGGGGGCCTCGGAGATCCTACAATGAGCAGTTCTTC.

The chain employs TRBV6-6 and TRBJ2-7; weak D call: TRBD2 (6 bases). This CDR3 comprises 18 residues. Germline V gene sequence: CDR1 MNHNY, CDR2 SVGAGI (reference sequence). The V gene lost 5 bases and the J gene lost 1 base, with 24 bases spanning the gap. CDR3 residues: CASSRKTTLGSASYEQYF. For the CDR3, the DNA is TGTGCCAGCAGTCGTAAAACCACCCTCGGGAGCGCTTCCTACGAGCAGTACTTC.

The genes are TRBV12-2 and TRBJ2-1; the table's D call, TRBD1, was not checked against the DNA. TRBV12-2 is marked as a pseudogene. The length of the CDR3 is 15 residues. CDR3 sequence: CASRLVQGRYNEQFF. CDR3 nucleotide sequence: TGTGCAAGTCGCTTAGTACAGGGGAGGTACAATGAGCAGTTCTTC.

V gene TRBV7-9 combines with J gene TRBJ2-1, with TRBD2 identical over 9 bases. The trim removed 4 bases at V and 0 bases at J, leaving 10 bases unmatched. The CDR3 loop spans 18 amino acids. Germline loops: CDR1 SEHNR, CDR2 FQNEAQ (reference sequence). The CDR3 sequence: CASSSRSSGKNSYNEQFF. CDR3 coding DNA: TGTGCCAGCAGCTCCCGATCTAGCGGGAAGAACTCCTACAATGAGCAGTTCTTC.

This chain joins TRBV6-5 and TRBJ1-1; TRBD1 might be the D (6 bases). V lost 11 bases, J lost 0 bases, and 16 bases lay in between. The CDR3 runs to 14 residues. Germline CDR1 reads MNHEY; CDR2 reads SVGAGI. The CDR3 reads CAARDTDMNTEAFF. In nucleotides, the CDR3 is TGTGCCGCCCGGGACACTGACATGAACACTGAAGCTTTCTTT.

Only one count was recorded for this clone. V usage is TRBV18 and J usage is TRBJ1-5; 12 bases line up with TRBD1. This CDR3 has 16 amino acids. With 3 bases clipped from V and 5 bases from J, the junction kept 5 bases outside the gene matches. CDR1 and CDR2 from the germline V gene are KGHSH and LQKENI. CDR3 sequence (DNA): TGTGCCAGCTCACCCTGGGACAGGGGGCTGGATCAGCCCCAGCATTTT. This translates into CASSPWDRGLDQPQHF. Based on the CDR3 plus reference TRBV18 and TRBJ1-5, the full variable domain is NAGVMQNPRHLVRRRGQEARLRCSPMKGHSHVYWYRQLPEEGLKFMVYLQKENIIDESGMPKERFSAEFPKEGPSILRIQQVVRGDSAAYFCASSPWDRGLDQPQHFGDGTRLSIL.

The CDR3 here is CASSFNQQGKGPEQYF. Written as DNA, the CDR3 is TGTGCCAGCAGCTTCAATCAGCAGGGAAAAGGACCCGAGCAGTACTTC. This sequence joins TRBV5-4 and TRBJ2-7, with D possibly matching TRBD1 (5 bases). The ends were cut back, 2 bases at V and 6 bases at J, with 21 bases in the middle. Germline CDR1 and CDR2: SGHNT and YYREEE (reference sequence). The CDR3 runs 16 residues. The variable domain in full, with the rest retrieved from reference TRBV5-4 and TRBJ2-7, is ETGVTQSPTHLIKTRGQQVTLRCSSQSGHNTVSWYQQALGQGPQFIFQYYREEENGRGNFPPRFSGLQFPNYSSELNVNALELDDSALYLCASSFNQQGKGPEQYFGPGTRLTVT.